In its sample, the clone carrying this T cell receptor beta chain was seen many times. Its specificity is unknown. V was trimmed by 9 bases and J by 5 bases, leaving 12 bases between them. CDR3 length: 12 residues. Germline V lookup: CDR1 KGHDR, CDR2 SFDVKD. The data derive from a study of T cells in Graves' hyperthyroidism and ophthalmopathy. Study-level points and caveats: The model anticipated ophthalmopathy a median approximately six months pre-onset. Ophthalmopathy stood apart from stable hyperthyroidism in a 13 V-J model.

If no ophthalmopathy progression occurred within 18 months, Graves' hyperthyroidism was stable. Patients aged 18 to 65 had newly diagnosed hyperthyroidism that had lasted under 2 months. Amplified regions were TCR beta CDR3 sequences from RNA transcripts. HTBI primers drove first-round RT-PCR of the TCR CDR3. TCRdb reprocessed the multiplex PCR reads via MiXCR and lists one record per CDR3 protein. The table records a few hundred thousand distinct CDR3 sequences, 35% to 55% of them present only once. The source material was peripheral blood or thyroid tissue (not recorded which). The source of this sequence is a woman aged 18-29 years with Graves' hyperthyroidism. The J gene is TRBJ1-2, the V gene TRBV24-1, with D perhaps matching TRBD1 (6 bases). Here the CDR3 reads CATRNRVYGYTF. DNA for the CDR3: TGTGCCACCCGAAACAGGGTTTATGGCTACACCTTC.